Listed below are T cell receptor beta chains from one sample, sequenced in a study of cytomegalovirus exposure and HLA in healthy donors. Assay: immunoSEQ multiplex PCR; the TCRdb copy retains only in-frame clones and omits some. The repertoire has some 180,000 clones, over 65% of them found once; the top ten carry about 1.5%. Sequencing input: PBMCs. The receptors were gathered from a man between 18 and 29 years old in good health and CMV-seronegative. CDR3s include the opening cysteine and the closing phenylalanine or tryptophan. The D gene is left open where the match is weak. Clone size appears in some rows only: once, few, many, or a class for an expanded clone.

D,size,J,length,V,DNA,CDR3
TRBD1,.,TRBJ2-7,16,TRBV2,TGTGCCAGCAGAAGACAGGGGGTGCTTCTCCCCTACGAGCAGTACTTC,CASRRQGVLLPYEQYF
TRBD2,once,TRBJ2-1,15,TRBV7-8,TGTGCCAGCAGGTTAAGCGGGAGCTCCTACAATGAGCAGTTCTTC,CASRLSGSSYNEQFF
TRBD2,.,TRBJ2-7,17,TRBV5-1,TGCGCCAGCAGCTTGGGTTTAGCGGGGGTTCCTCCCTACGAGCAGTACTTC,CASSLGLAGVPPYEQYF
TRBD2,.,TRBJ2-5,15,TRBV7-2,TGTGCCAGCAGCCCCGGGGGGGGCCGGCGGGGGACCCAGTACTTC,CASSPGGGRRGTQYF
TRBD1,.,TRBJ2-5,16,TRBV4-2,TGTGCCAGCAGCCAAATTGGACAGGGGGCGCGGGGGACCCAGTACTTC,CASSQIGQGARGTQYF
TRBD2,.,TRBJ2-1,15,TRBV7-9,TGTGCCAGCAGCCCGACTAGCGGGAGGGGAGGGGAGCAGTTCTTC,CASSPTSGRGGEQFF
.,.,TRBJ1-1,13,TRBV2,TGTGCCAGCAGTATTTTTAAGCACACTGAAGCTTTCTTT,CASSIFKHTEAFF
TRBD1,.,TRBJ1-3,18,TRBV5-4,TGTGCCAGCAGCTTGGGCGAAACTTCGACAGGGAAAAAAGACACCATATATTTT,CASSLGETSTGKKDTIYF
TRBD1,few,TRBJ1-5,14,TRBV6-1,TGTGCCAGCAGCAAGGGACAGGCAAATCAGCCCCAGCATTTT,CASSKGQANQPQHF
.,.,TRBJ1-1,15,TRBV4-3,TGCGCCAGCAGCCAAGATACCAGGGGTAGGCCTGAAGCTTTCTTT,CASSQDTRGRPEAFF
TRBD1,.,TRBJ2-2,18,TRBV14,TGTGCCAGCAGCCGGACCCGCCCGGGACAGGGCGACACCGGGGAGCTGTTTTTT,CASSRTRPGQGDTGELFF
TRBD2,few,TRBJ2-4,16,TRBV6-1,TGTGCCAGCAGTGAACTCGTTGCGGGAGGGAAAAACATTCAGTACTTC,CASSELVAGGKNIQYF
TRBD1,.,TRBJ1-2,20,TRBV2,TGTGCCAGCCTTGGGGCAGGGGGCCCCTCCAGGGACTATCGCCCCTATGGCTACACCTTC,CASLGAGGPSRDYRPYGYTF
.,.,TRBJ2-1,16,TRBV7-8,TGTGCCAGCAGCTTTCCCCTGAGAATGGGGGGCAATGAGCAGTTCTTC,CASSFPLRMGGNEQFF
.,.,TRBJ1-1,15,TRBV7-2,TGTGCCAGCAGCTTAGGATTCAGGGGGAACACTGAAGCTTTCTTT,CASSLGFRGNTEAFF
.,.,TRBJ2-6,15,TRBV2,TGTGCCAGGGGACAACCGGCCTCTGGGGCCAACGTCCTGACTTTC,CARGQPASGANVLTF
TRBD2,few,TRBJ2-1,15,TRBV11-2,TGTGCCAGCAGCTTCGGGACTAGCGGGATCGATGAGCAGTTCTTC,CASSFGTSGIDEQFF
TRBD1,.,TRBJ1-2,11,TRBV20-1,TGCAGTGCTAGGTCAGGGGGTGGCTACACCTTC,CSARSGGGYTF
.,once,TRBJ2-6,15,TRBV6-1,TGTGCCAGCAGTTCTCAGGGTTCTGGGGCCAACGTCCTGACTTTC,CASSSQGSGANVLTF
.,.,TRBJ1-1,12,TRBV7-2,TGTGCCAGCAGCTTAGCCTTGGGCTCAGCTTTCTTT,CASSLALGSAFF
TRBD2,.,TRBJ2-5,13,TRBV25-1,TGTGCCAGCAAGCTAGCGGGGTACGAGACCCAGTACTTC,CASKLAGYETQYF
TRBD2,.,TRBJ2-1,16,TRBV6-5,TGTGCCAGCAGTTACTCTACTAGCGGGGGCTCGAATGAGCAGTTCTTC,CASSYSTSGGSNEQFF
.,.,TRBJ2-1,15,TRBV6-5,TGTGCCAGCAGTCCCGCGGGGGCCTCCTACAATGAGCAGTTCTTC,CASSPAGASYNEQFF
.,.,TRBJ2-7,13,TRBV11-2,TGTGCCAGCAGCTTGGGGGCCTCCTACGAGCAGTACTTC,CASSLGASYEQYF
TRBD1,.,TRBJ2-3,15,TRBV19,TGTGCCAGTAGTATGACAGGGGAAAGCACAGATACGCAGTATTTT,CASSMTGESTDTQYF
.,few,TRBJ2-7,14,TRBV29-1,TGCAGCGTTGAAGATGATGACAGCCCTAATTGGCAGTACTTC,CSVEDDDSPNWQYF
TRBD2,.,TRBJ2-7,15,TRBV9,TGTGCCAGCAGCGCGGGGACTAGCGGGATTTACGAGCAGTACTTC,CASSAGTSGIYEQYF
.,.,TRBJ1-1,13,TRBV2,TGTGCCAGCTGCTTGCAGGGTTACACTGAAGCTTTCTTT,CASCLQGYTEAFF
.,few,TRBJ1-2,14,TRBV19,TGTGCCAGTAGGTTTGGAGGAGGGAAATCGGGCTACACCTTC,CASRFGGGKSGYTF
TRBD2,.,TRBJ2-1,16,TRBV6-5,TGTGCCAGCAGTTACTCGTTTTTGACTAGCCTTGATGAGCAGTTCTTC,CASSYSFLTSLDEQFF
.,once,TRBJ2-2,17,TRBV21-1,TGTGCCAGCAGCAAAGGGTCCCTAGCGGGGACCACCGGGGAGCTGTTTTTT,CASSKGSLAGTTGELFF
.,.,TRBJ2-2,15,TRBV5-6,TGTGCCAGCAGCTTTATCCGGGGGATCACCGGGGAGCTGTTTTTT,CASSFIRGITGELFF
TRBD1,.,TRBJ2-7,14,TRBV6-5,TGTGCCAGCAGTTGGGACAGGGACTCCTACGAGCAGTACTTC,CASSWDRDSYEQYF
TRBD2,few,TRBJ2-1,23,TRBV27,TGTGCCGGCTCCGGGACAGGGGTTTATAATCCTAGCGGGAGGGCCAGAATACCCCATGAGCAGTTCTTC,CAGSGTGVYNPSGRARIPHEQFF
.,.,TRBJ1-4,14,TRBV27,TGTGCCAGCAGTTTAACGGCAGGGAATGAAAAACTGTTTTTT,CASSLTAGNEKLFF
.,.,TRBJ2-1,12,TRBV6-1,TGTGCCGGGAGTCCTTTTGGCGATGAGCAGTTCTTC,CAGSPFGDEQFF
TRBD2,few,TRBJ2-5,15,TRBV6-6,TGTGCCAGCAGTTACTCGGCGGGGGGGGTGGAGACCCAGTACTTC,CASSYSAGGVETQYF
.,.,TRBJ1-1,13,TRBV6-6,TGTGCCAGCAGTCAACCCTCACAGGTCCGAGCTTTCTTT,CASSQPSQVRAFF
TRBD1,.,TRBJ1-5,16,TRBV28,TGTGCCAGCAGTGCCCTGGACAGGGCAAGCAATCAGCCCCAGCATTTT,CASSALDRASNQPQHF
TRBD2,.,TRBJ2-7,15,TRBV9,TGTGCCAGCAGCCCAAGCGGGAGAGACGGCTACGAGCAGTACTTC,CASSPSGRDGYEQYF
TRBD2,few,TRBJ2-1,16,TRBV5-4,TGTGCCAGCAGACCCACCGGGACTAGCCGTATCAATGAGCAGTTCTTC,CASRPTGTSRINEQFF
TRBD1,.,TRBJ2-1,13,TRBV6-5,TGTGCCAGCAGAAGACCCACAGGGGTTCAGCAGTTCTTC,CASRRPTGVQQFF
TRBD1,few,TRBJ2-7,15,TRBV5-5,TGTGCCAGCAGCGCCACAGGGGGCGTTGATAGCGAGCAGTACTTC,CASSATGGVDSEQYF
TRBD1,.,TRBJ1-2,13,TRBV6-6,TGTGCCAGCAGTGCGACAGGGGCATATGGCTACACCTTC,CASSATGAYGYTF
.,.,TRBJ1-2,14,TRBV7-8,TGTGCCAGCAGCTTGCTTACAGGGTTTATTGGCTACACCTTC,CASSLLTGFIGYTF
.,.,TRBJ2-5,15,TRBV6-5,TGTGCCAGCAGTTCACCGGATCAGCGTGGCGAGACCCAGTACTTC,CASSSPDQRGETQYF
.,.,TRBJ2-3,14,TRBV28,TGTGCCAGCAGTTTCAGATCTAGCACAGATACGCAGTATTTT,CASSFRSSTDTQYF
.,.,TRBJ1-1,14,TRBV5-5,TGTGCCAGCAGCTTGGTCAGTGAAGACACTGAAGCTTTCTTT,CASSLVSEDTEAFF
TRBD2,.,TRBJ2-1,16,TRBV7-2,TGTGCCAGCAGCTTAGACTGGACTAGCGGGAAAAATGAGCAGTTCTTC,CASSLDWTSGKNEQFF
.,.,TRBJ2-1,14,TRBV6-1,TGTGCCAGCAGTACACAGATTCTTTACAATGAGCAGTTCTTC,CASSTQILYNEQFF
.,once,TRBJ2-1,15,TRBV9,TGTGCCAGCAGCACCGAGGGGACTTTAAGCAATGAGCAGTTCTTC,CASSTEGTLSNEQFF
.,few,TRBJ1-4,14,TRBV5-6,TGTGCCAGCAGCTTGTTGAGTTATAATGAAAAACTGTTTTTT,CASSLLSYNEKLFF
TRBD1,.,TRBJ1-6,16,TRBV6-6,TGTGCCAGCAGTACCGCAGGGGGCAGGCTTAATTCACCCCTCCACTTT,CASSTAGGRLNSPLHF
.,.,TRBJ1-2,12,TRBV4-1,TGCGCCAGCAGCGCCGGAGGATATGGCTACACCTTC,CASSAGGYGYTF
TRBD1,.,TRBJ2-1,14,TRBV6-5,TGTGCCAGCAAACCGGGACAGGCCTACAATGAGCAGTTCTTC,CASKPGQAYNEQFF